This T cell receptor (beta chain) was sequenced during a study of T cells in Graves' hyperthyroidism and ophthalmopathy. TCR beta CDR3 regions were amplified from RNA. TCR CDR3 underwent first-round RT-PCR with the HTBI primer set. TCRdb re-called the multiplex PCR reads with MiXCR, one entry per CDR3 protein. The sample shows about 840,000 distinct CDR3 sequences, roughly 40% of them seen only once. Per germline, CDR1 ENHRY and CDR2 SYGVKD. The V and J ends lost 4 bases and 1 base respectively, with 5 bases between them. The CDR3 is 13 amino acids. Details on this clonotype: A single base separates this from a much larger clone, so it may be a read error.

The specimen was blood. The genes are TRBV10-3 and TRBJ1-3; no clear D gene. This clonotype was obtained from a man younger than 35 with Graves' hyperthyroidism. This CDR3 is CAISGGSGNTIYF. CDR3 nucleotide sequence: TGTGCCATCAGTGGGGGATCTGGAAACACCATATATTTT.